This TCR beta chain was recovered during a study of T cell changes during pregnancy in multiple sclerosis. The CDR3 has 15 residues. CDR1 and CDR2 from the germline V gene are SGHNT and YENEEA. V was clipped by 3 bases and J by 7 bases; unmatched bases: 9. Measured with immunoSEQ multiplex PCR; TCRdb has only the in-frame clones, and not every one. The sample includes approximately 49,000 clones, 85% to 90% of them seen just once. The chain carries TRBV11-3 and TRBJ2-1; 7 bases align to TRBD2. Sample: peripheral blood, taken after pregnancy. This clonotype was sampled from a female donor in good health, enrolled as a control in a pregnancy study. CDR3 coding DNA: TGTGCCAGCAGCTTCACGGCGGGAGTAGGGAATGAGCAGTTCTTC. This encodes CASSFTAGVGNEQFF.